The rows below give T cell receptor beta chains drawn from one sample of a study of T cell changes during pregnancy in multiple sclerosis. Some clones are missing from TCRdb's copy, which holds only in-frame ones; the method was immunoSEQ multiplex PCR. This table has some 60,000 clones, around nine tenths appearing once. The sequencing here drew on peripheral blood, taken after pregnancy. Every receptor here comes from a female donor with multiple sclerosis, enrolled in a pregnancy study. Both conserved end residues are part of each CDR3.

v_gene	CDR3aa
TRBV7-2	CASSYPRTSAPRRPDTQYF
TRBV27	CASSPFLYEQYF
TRBV5-1	CASSLSGSSDTEAFF
TRBV6-1	CASSEAVRVGEAFF
TRBV29-1	CSVARGGQGDTGELFF
TRBV6-5	CASSSWGDDTEAFF
TRBV6-5	CASSYSWTGPYEQYF
TRBV5-4	CASSLEQGAFTEAFF
TRBV10-3	CAISQGIGTEAFF
TRBV2	CASRPLRTSGGQETQYF
TRBV11-1	CASSGFGTGSYEQYF
TRBV9	CASSVLGTGGQYF
TRBV6-4	CASRGTGTEAFF
TRBV9	CASSVEDRPRWHTEAFF
TRBV11-1	CASSPIRGTEAFF
TRBV5-1	CASSFRERETQYF
TRBV6-1	CASSEGGGIYGYTF
TRBV19	CASSAGQPYEQYF
TRBV28	CASHLAGGGDTQYF
TRBV7-3	CASSSRRGTGGDEQFF
TRBV18	CASRDTEAFF
TRBV4-1	CASSQPIRGTYEQYF
TRBV29-1	CSVRRGLAGGADTQYF
TRBV28	CASSYGGEEKLFF
TRBV28	CASSLRRDSGGSSYEQYF
TRBV7-6	CASSPGAITSGVDEQYF
TRBV2	CASSGTGANTGELFF
TRBV4-1	CASSVGRGAGDEQFF
TRBV15	CATRSAIEHTEAFF
TRBV13	CASSASGGALETQYF
TRBV2	CASLRGGSGQYF
TRBV11-2	CASSLRFERDTEAFF
TRBV12-5	CASGLVPDGRGARAYNEQFF
TRBV5-1	CASSSGAGGPANTGELFF
TRBV7-2	CASSLGQHTEAFF
TRBV9	CASSPRGSGGQETQYF
TRBV29-1	CSGSSGGLLQETQYF
TRBV18	CASSRGYGTRSYNEQFF
TRBV9	CASSPSGVEQFF
TRBV29-1	CSGRGLTEAFF
TRBV5-6	CASSLRGGSYEQYF
TRBV4-1	CASRNRRGNMNTEAFF
TRBV6-5	CASSLRDRVSGAFF